The 30 T cell receptor beta chains in this list originate from one sample, sequenced in a study of tumor-infiltrating lymphocytes in primary liver carcinoma. Using a constant-region primer together with ProtoScript II reverse transcriptase, TCR beta cDNA was made from about 490 ng of total RNA. Generation of the TCR beta libraries relied on three nested multiplex PCR rounds using slightly modified ARM-PCR. The two initial PCR rounds, roughly 10 cycles each, used TRBV1-TRBV30 forward and C-beta reverse primers. One entry per CDR3 protein, called by TCRdb with MiXCR from the multiplex PCR reads. The sample consists of about 99,000 distinct CDR3 sequences, approximately 71% of them appearing once. Co-extracting RNA and DNA was done with about 20-34 mg of unsorted bulk tissue as input. What was sequenced was liver tumor tissue from sampling region 5. The subset was: tumor region T5, tumor centre. The receptors come from an older woman with primary liver carcinoma and hepatitis B virus infection.

Only one count was recorded for this clonotype. With a much larger clone just one base away, this may be a read error. The chain couples TRBV28 to TRBJ2-2; D gene unclear. Germline values: CDR1 MDHEN, CDR2 SYDVKM. CDR3 size: 13 residues. The DNA for the CDR3 is TGTGCCTGCAGTTCGACGGCCACCGGGGAGCTGTTTTTT. Its translation: CACSSTATGELFF.

Turning to this clonotype: This may arise from a read error, as a much more abundant clone is one base away. The genes are TRBV5-6 and TRBJ2-3, with a possible D match to TRBD1 (5 bases). Germline assignment: CDR1 SGHDT and CDR2 YYEEEE. The CDR3 loop spans 13 amino acids. V gave up 4 bases and J gave up 4 bases, with 10 bases separating them. The CDR3 is CASSDTGADTQYF. Written as DNA, the CDR3 is TGTGCCAGCAGCGACACAGGAGCAGATACGCAGTATTTT.

Points on this clonotype: One junction end does not reproduce the germline sequence, and a read error may be involved. V usage is TRBV15 and J usage is TRBJ1-4; TRBD1 aligns across 7 bases. CDR1 and CDR2 (germline): LNHNV, YYDKDF (reference sequence). This CDR3 region has 13 residues. The chain's CDR3 is CATNPTGQERLFF. CDR3 bases: TGTGCCACCAACCCAACCGGACAGGAAAGACTGTTTTTT.

This chain connects TRBV7-3 to TRBJ2-2; 7 positions agree with TRBD1. This CDR3 region has 14 residues. V was pared by 6 bases and J by 6 bases, with 7 bases of the junction left unmatched. CDR1 and CDR2 from the germline V gene are SGHTA and FQGTGA. In nucleotides, the CDR3 is TGTGCCAGCAGGCCTGACAGGGCGGCCGGGGAGCTGTTTTTT. Its protein is CASRPDRAAGELFF.

V usage is TRBV6-1 and J usage is TRBJ1-2; TRBD1 agrees at 11 bases. V shed 7 bases, J shed 6 bases, and the junction held 16 bases outside the gene matches. Germline values: CDR1 MNHNS, CDR2 SASEGT. This CDR3 has 17 amino acids. CDR3 in amino acids: CASTAGTGGYYADGYTF. Here the CDR3 DNA reads TGTGCCAGCACCGCCGGGACAGGGGGATACTATGCTGATGGCTACACCTTC.

This clonotype was recorded a few times. This chain connects TRBV28 to TRBJ2-7; D is unclear. CDR1 and CDR2 (germline): MDHEN, SYDVKM. The CDR3 spans 12 residues. The V gene lost 5 bases and the J gene lost 6 bases, with 11 bases spanning the gap. This chain's CDR3 is CASSRSLGEQYF. In DNA form, the CDR3 reads TGTGCCAGCAGTCGTTCCCTAGGCGAGCAGTACTTC.

This clonotype was observed at least ten times. The chain combines TRBV5-1 with TRBJ2-7; the match to TRBD1 covers 8 bases. Germline loops: CDR1 SGHRS, CDR2 YFSETQ. The CDR3 runs to 14 residues. Unmatched junction bases numbered 6, after V lost 1 base and J lost 6 bases. CDR3 loop: CASSLSGQGLEQYF. The CDR3 DNA reads TGCGCCAGCAGCTTGTCAGGACAGGGTCTCGAGCAGTACTTC.

This clonotype was counted once. One end of the junction is discordant with germline, which a read error may explain. The chain carries TRBV11-2 and TRBJ2-1, with 9 bases aligning to TRBD1. The CDR3 sequence is 17 residues long. Germline-derived CDR1 and CDR2 are SGHAT and FQNNGV. The CDR3 coding sequence is TGTGCCAACAGCTTAACCCATGGACAGGGGTACAGGGGTGAGCAGCTCTTC. Protein sequence: CANSLTHGQGYRGEQLF.

The chain is built from TRBV6-5 and TRBJ2-2, with a possible D match to TRBD1 (5 bases). Per the germline V gene, CDR1 is MNHEY and CDR2 is SVGAGI. The CDR3 length is 16 residues. Deletions cut 9 bases from V and 2 bases from J, with 19 bases between. The CDR3 region has the DNA TGTGCCAGTAGCCCCAGGACAAGGACCAACACCGGGGAGCTGTTTTTT. Protein: CASSPRTRTNTGELFF.

To note about this clonotype: The junction shows a germline mismatch at one end, possibly a read error. The genes are TRBV29-1 and TRBJ2-3; D is uncertain. This CDR3 contains 14 residues. Germline CDR1 is SQVTM and CDR2 is ANQGSEA. The CDR3 here is CSAVFAGSTDTQYF. In nucleotides, the CDR3 is TGCAGCGCTGTTTTCGCAGGTAGCACGGATACGCAGTATTTT.

At least ten counts were recorded for this clonotype. The chain is built from TRBV11-2 and TRBJ1-2; D gene ambiguous. Trimming cost V 6 bases and J 2 bases, with 10 bases left between them. The CDR3 contains 13 residues. CDR1 is SGHAT and CDR2 is FQNNGV in the germline V gene. CDR3 DNA: TGTGCCAGCAGTACGGGAGAAAACTATGGCTACACCTTC. Translating gives CASSTGENYGYTF.

On this clonotype itself: A junction end diverges from the germline sequence, so it may reflect a read error. CDR3 in amino acids: CGSHGGDRKSGTNYGYTF. CDR3 DNA: TGTGGCAGCCACGGGGGAGACAGAAAGAGCGGAACTAACTATGGCTACACCTTC. The rearrangement joins TRBV25-1 to TRBJ1-2, with TRBD1 as a possible D gene (5 bases). Germline V lookup: CDR1 MGHDK, CDR2 SYGVNS. The CDR3 runs 18 residues.

Concerning this clonotype: At one of its ends the junction is not consistent with the germline gene, which may arise from a read error. The chain uses TRBV10-3 and TRBJ2-5; possible D gene TRBD1, 6 bases. The CDR3 consists of 15 residues. The germline gives CDR1 ENHRY, CDR2 SYGVKD. The DNA of the CDR3 is TGTACCATCAACCCGGGACACATGGAGTCAGAGACCCAGTACTTC. Translation gives CTINPGHMESETQYF.

This clonotype was picked up one time. A read error is possible here, since a much larger clone lies one base away. The V gene is TRBV6-1, the J gene TRBJ2-3, with no clear D. CDR1 is MNHNS and CDR2 is SASEGT in the germline V gene. The CDR3 is 15 amino acids. The CDR3 nucleotides are TGTGCCAGCAGTGAATACTACAGCAGCACAAATACGCAGTATTTT. It codes for CASSEYYSSTNTQYF.

Of note for this clonotype: One end of the junction does not line up with germline, which may come from a read error. The chain joins TRBV7-3 to TRBJ2-1; D might be TRBD1 (5 bases). The CDR3 consists of 13 residues. Germline CDR1 and CDR2: SGHTA and FQGTGA. CDR3 DNA: TGTGCCAGCAGCCCAGGGCGCGACAATGAGCTGTTCTTC. It codes for CASSPGRDNELFF.

The CDR3 DNA reads as TGTGCCAGCAGCCCCTGGGACAGCAATTACAATGAGCAGTTCTTC. It specifies CASSPWDSNYNEQFF. The V call is TRBV12-3 or TRBV12-4, the J call TRBJ2-1; 7 bases are a match to TRBD1. This CDR3 comprises 15 residues. The trim removed 6 bases at V and 4 bases at J, leaving 9 bases unmatched.

The chain employs TRBV11-2 and TRBJ2-7; D may match TRBD1 or TRBD2 (5 bases each). The CDR3 contains 16 residues. The germline gives CDR1 SGHAT, CDR2 FQNNGV. CDR3 protein: CVCSPLLGERGQGQYF. The CDR3 DNA reads TGTGTCTGCAGCCCCCTTTTGGGCGAGAGGGGCCAGGGACAGTACTTC.

On this clonotype: A much larger clonotype is one base distant, so this may be a read error. V is TRBV5-4 and J is TRBJ2-2, with no clear D. The CDR3 has 15 residues. Germline CDR1 and CDR2: SGHNT and YYREEE (reference sequence). In nucleotides, the CDR3 is TGTGTCAGCAGCTGGGGTACGCCAAAATCCGGGGAGCTGTTTTTT. This codes for CVSSWGTPKSGELFF.

Note on this clonotype: A clone one base away is much larger, so this may be a read error. The chain recombines TRBV5-8 with TRBJ2-3, with D possibly TRBD2 on 5 matching bases. Germline V gene lookup returns CDR1 SGHTS and CDR2 YDEGEE. This CDR3 region has 14 residues. The V and J ends lost 2 bases and 3 bases respectively, with 10 bases between them. The CDR3 spells CASSFSRRTDTQYF. The CDR3 bases are TGTGCCAGCAGCTTTAGTAGGAGGACAGATACGCAGTATTTT.

This clonotype was observed a few times. V gene TRBV19 combines with J gene TRBJ2-1, with 9 bases lining up with TRBD2. Germline loops: CDR1 LNHDA, CDR2 SQIVND (reference sequence). J was trimmed by 3 bases and V by 6 bases; bases with no gene match: 9. This CDR3 comprises 16 residues. For the CDR3, the DNA is TGTGCCAGTAGCCTTAGGACTAGCGCCTTCTACAATGAGCAGTTCTTC. It encodes CASSLRTSAFYNEQFF. Looking up the rest from reference TRBV19 and TRBJ2-1 gives the full variable domain: DGGITQSPKYLFRKEGQNVTLSCEQNLNHDAMYWYRQDPGQGLRLIYYSQIVNDFQKGDIAEGYSVSREKKESFPLTVTSAQKNPTAFYLCASSLRTSAFYNEQFFGPGTRLTVL.

On this clonotype: The junction and the germline gene differ at one end; a read error may be behind it. The chain links TRBV11-2 to TRBJ2-1; D remains unclear. Per germline, CDR1 SGHAT and CDR2 FQNNGV. This CDR3 comprises 17 residues. CDR3 sequence reads: CTSSLNAAPLSSNEQFF. In DNA form, the CDR3 reads TGTACCAGCAGCCTGAATGCCGCACCACTCTCCTCCAATGAGCAGTTCTTC. The full variable domain, completed using reference TRBV11-2 and TRBJ2-1, is EAGVAQSPRYKIIEKRQSVAFWCNPISGHATLYWYQQILGQGPKLLIQFQNNGVVDDSQLPKDRFSAERLKGVDSTLKIQPAKLEDSAVYLCTSSLNAAPLSSNEQFFGPGTRLTVL.

The rearrangement links TRBV21-1 to TRBJ1-1. TRBV21-1 has pseudogene status. CDR3 size: 15 residues. CDR3 DNA: TGTGCCAGCAGCAAGCCCTACCCCTTGAGCACTGAAGCTTTCTTT. Protein product: CASSKPYPLSTEAFF.

Worth noting for this clonotype: At one of its ends the junction is not consistent with the germline gene, which may arise from a read error. In DNA, the CDR3 is TGTGACAGCAGCTTGGCTTTGGTGCCGTTCTTC. As protein: CDSSLALVPFF. V and J are TRBV11-2 and TRBJ2-1; no reliable D call. Germline loops: CDR1 SGHAT, CDR2 FQNNGV. The CDR3 consists of 11 residues.

This clonotype showed up just once. This chain links TRBV13 with TRBJ2-1; D is possibly TRBD1 (5 bases). This CDR3 comprises 16 residues. V was shortened by 5 bases and J by 10 bases, with 24 bases between the two germline ends. Germline-derived CDR1 and CDR2 are PRHDT and FYEKMQ (reference sequence). In DNA, the CDR3 is TGTGCCAGCAGCCCCCCTCCGCAGGGTTACTACTACGAGCAGTTCTTC. The encoded protein is CASSPPPQGYYYEQFF.

The chain has TRBV29-1 and TRBJ2-5; D is ambiguous. The germline CDR1 and CDR2 sequences are SQVTM and ANQGSEA. V was trimmed by 5 bases and J by 0 bases, leaving 10 bases between them. The CDR3 length is 13 residues. CDR3 residues: CSVLRTDQETQYF. DNA of the CDR3: TGCAGCGTTCTACGGACCGACCAAGAGACCCAGTACTTC.

Details on this clonotype: The final CDR3 position lacks the conserved phenylalanine or tryptophan, pointing to a likely read error. The rearrangement links TRBV29-1 to TRBJ2-7; D is perhaps TRBD2 (5 bases). This CDR3 has 14 amino acids. The germline V and J ends were trimmed by 6 bases and 0 bases, with 15 bases remaining between them. Germline CDR1 SQVTM, CDR2 ANQGSEA. The CDR3: CSVNWTGSSYEQYY. CDR3 coding DNA: TGCAGCGTGAATTGGACGGGGAGCTCCTACGAGCAGTACTAC.

With regard to this clonotype: A single base separates this from a much larger clone, so it may be a read error. The chain recombines TRBV30 with TRBJ2-1; 9 bases agree with TRBD2. The CDR3 runs 14 residues. From germline, CDR1 is GTSNPN and CDR2 SVGIG (reference sequence). Written as DNA, the CDR3 is TGTGCCTGGACAACGGGACTAGCTGACGATGAGCATTTCTTC. Protein product: CAWTTGLADDEHFF.

The J gene is TRBJ1-1, the V gene TRBV18; no clear D. CDR1 and CDR2 from the germline V gene are KGHSH and LQKENI. The CDR3 extends over 13 amino acids. The V end lost 3 bases, the J end lost 10 bases, and 15 bases lay between the germline ends. CDR3 in amino acids: CASSPKADLAAFF. DNA for the CDR3: TGTGCCAGCTCACCGAAGGCAGATTTAGCAGCTTTCTTT. Supplemented by reference TRBV18 and TRBJ1-1, the full variable domain reads NAGVMQNPRHLVRRRGQEARLRCSPMKGHSHVYWYRQLPEEGLKFMVYLQKENIIDESGMPKERFSAEFPKEGPSILRIQQVVRGDSAAYFCASSPKADLAAFFGQGTRLTVV.

At least ten counts were recorded for this clonotype. The rearrangement uses TRBV28 and TRBJ1-6, with 7 bases identical to TRBD1. The J segment lost 11 bases and the V segment lost 6 bases, leaving 4 bases of the junction unmatched. Germline V gene sequence: CDR1 MDHEN, CDR2 SYDVKM. The CDR3 sequence is 12 residues long. The CDR3 sequence is CASRDRDTPLHF. CDR3 DNA sequence: TGTGCCAGCAGAGACAGGGACACACCCCTCCACTTT. Based on the CDR3 plus reference TRBV28 and TRBJ1-6, the full variable domain is DVKVTQSSRYLVKRTGEKVFLECVQDMDHENMFWYRQDPGLGLRLIYFSYDVKMKEKGDIPEGYSVSREKKERFSLILESASTNQTSMYLCASRDRDTPLHFGNGTRLTVT.

About this clonotype: One junction end does not reproduce the germline sequence, and a read error may be involved. The chain is built from TRBV12-3 or TRBV12-4 and TRBJ2-2, with 14 bases fitting TRBD2. This CDR3 comprises 17 residues. In DNA form, the CDR3 reads TGTGCCAGCAGACCGGGACTAGCGGGAGTTATAGCCGGGGAACTACTTTTT. It encodes CASRPGLAGVIAGELLF.